These 4 T cell receptor beta chains came from one sample sequenced in a study of cytomegalovirus exposure and HLA in healthy donors. 60 Vbeta and 13 Jbeta primers were used in PCR. This table comes from immunoSEQ multiplex PCR, and its TCRdb copy is limited to in-frame clones, with some not included. The sample contains 160,000 or so clones, over 75% of which appear only once. What was sequenced was PBMCs. Source of these receptors: a woman aged 25 to 45 in good health and CMV-seronegative.

This chain links TRBV5-4 with TRBJ1-4; D might be TRBD1 (5 bases). Germline values: CDR1 SGHNT, CDR2 YYREEE (reference sequence). This CDR3 has 14 amino acids. Trimming took 1 base from V and 8 from J, leaving 12 bases between them. The CDR3 loop is CASSLRQGHEKLFF. CDR3 nucleotides: TGTGCCAGCAGCTTGCGGCAGGGCCACGAAAAACTGTTTTTT.

The rearrangement links TRBV18 to TRBJ2-2; D may be TRBD1 (6 bases). Trimming pared 3 bases from V and 4 bases from J, leaving 12 bases between. CDR1 is KGHSH, CDR2 LQKENI, per germline. The CDR3 runs 15 residues. CDR3 DNA sequence: TGTGCCAGCTCACCCCGGGACACAAGCACCGGGGAGCTGTTTTTT. Its translation is CASSPRDTSTGELFF. The full variable domain, rest sourced from reference TRBV18 and TRBJ2-2, is NAGVMQNPRHLVRRRGQEARLRCSPMKGHSHVYWYRQLPEEGLKFMVYLQKENIIDESGMPKERFSAEFPKEGPSILRIQQVVRGDSAAYFCASSPRDTSTGELFFGEGSRLTVL.

The V call is TRBV28, the J call TRBJ2-5; D is possibly TRBD2 (6 bases). V lost 3 bases, J lost 1 base, and 15 bases lay in between. CDR1 is MDHEN and CDR2 is SYDVKM in the germline V gene. This CDR3 spans 16 amino acids. CDR3 region: CASSFASGLVQETQYF. The DNA of the CDR3 is TGTGCCAGCAGTTTCGCTTCGGGACTCGTCCAAGAGACCCAGTACTTC.

This rearrangement joins TRBV2 to TRBJ1-1, with D perhaps TRBD1 (5 bases). V was shortened by 4 bases and J by 5 bases, with 8 bases between the two germline ends. The CDR3 sequence is 12 residues long. The germline V gene encodes CDR1 SNHLY and CDR2 FYNNEI. The DNA of the CDR3 is TGTGCCAGCAGTGGCGGGGGAACTGAAGCTTTCTTT. This sequence encodes CASSGGGTEAFF.